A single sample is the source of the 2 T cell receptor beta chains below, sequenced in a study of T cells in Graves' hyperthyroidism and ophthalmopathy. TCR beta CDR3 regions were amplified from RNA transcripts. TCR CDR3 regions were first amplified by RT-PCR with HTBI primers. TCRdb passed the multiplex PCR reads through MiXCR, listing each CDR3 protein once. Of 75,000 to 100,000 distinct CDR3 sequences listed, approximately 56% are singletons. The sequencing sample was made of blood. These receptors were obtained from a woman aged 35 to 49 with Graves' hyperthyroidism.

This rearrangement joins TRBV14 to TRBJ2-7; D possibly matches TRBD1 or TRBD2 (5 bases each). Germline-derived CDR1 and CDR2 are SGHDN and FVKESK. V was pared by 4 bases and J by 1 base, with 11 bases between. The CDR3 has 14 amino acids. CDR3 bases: TGTGCCAGCAGCCCCGGGACGGGTTCCTACGAGCAGTACTTC. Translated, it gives CASSPGTGSYEQYF.

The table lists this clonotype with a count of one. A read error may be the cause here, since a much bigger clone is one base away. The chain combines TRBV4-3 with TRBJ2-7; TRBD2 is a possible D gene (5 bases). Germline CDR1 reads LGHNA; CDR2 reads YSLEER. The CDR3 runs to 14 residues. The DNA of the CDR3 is TGCGCCAGCAGCCAAGTTGTCGGAGACTACGAGCGGTACTTC. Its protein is CASSQVVGDYERYF.